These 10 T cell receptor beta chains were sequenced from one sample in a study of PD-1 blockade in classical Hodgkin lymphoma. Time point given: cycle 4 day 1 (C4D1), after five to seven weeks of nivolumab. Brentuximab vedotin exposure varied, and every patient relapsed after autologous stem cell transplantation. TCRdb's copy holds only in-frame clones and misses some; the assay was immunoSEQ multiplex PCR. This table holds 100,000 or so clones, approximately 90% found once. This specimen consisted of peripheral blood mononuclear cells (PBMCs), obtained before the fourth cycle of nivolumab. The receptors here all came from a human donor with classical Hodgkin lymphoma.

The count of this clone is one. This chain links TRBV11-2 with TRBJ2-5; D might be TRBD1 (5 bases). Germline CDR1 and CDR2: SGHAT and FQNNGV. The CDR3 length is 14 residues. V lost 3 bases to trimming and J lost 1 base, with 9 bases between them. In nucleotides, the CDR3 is TGTGCCAGCAGCTTTCAGGGCCTCCAAGAGACCCAGTACTTC. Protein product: CASSFQGLQETQYF.

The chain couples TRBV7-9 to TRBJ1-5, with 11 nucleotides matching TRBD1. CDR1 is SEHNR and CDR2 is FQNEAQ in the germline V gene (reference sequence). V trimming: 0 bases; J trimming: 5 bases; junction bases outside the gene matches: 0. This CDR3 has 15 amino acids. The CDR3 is CASSLAGQGDQPQHF. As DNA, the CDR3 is TGTGCCAGCAGCTTAGCGGGACAGGGGGATCAGCCCCAGCATTTT.

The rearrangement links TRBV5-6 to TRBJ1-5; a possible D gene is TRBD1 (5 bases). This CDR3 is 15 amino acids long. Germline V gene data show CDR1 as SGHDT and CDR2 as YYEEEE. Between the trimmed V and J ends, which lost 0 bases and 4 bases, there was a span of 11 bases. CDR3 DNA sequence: TGTGCCAGCAGCTTGGTTGACAGAAGGAATCAGCCCCAGCATTTT. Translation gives CASSLVDRRNQPQHF.

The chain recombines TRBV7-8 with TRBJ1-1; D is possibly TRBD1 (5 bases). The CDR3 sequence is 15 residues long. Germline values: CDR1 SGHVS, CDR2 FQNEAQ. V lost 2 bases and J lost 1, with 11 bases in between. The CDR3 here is CASSLQRGGNTEAFF. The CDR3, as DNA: TGTGCCAGCAGCTTACAAAGGGGAGGGAACACTGAAGCTTTCTTT.

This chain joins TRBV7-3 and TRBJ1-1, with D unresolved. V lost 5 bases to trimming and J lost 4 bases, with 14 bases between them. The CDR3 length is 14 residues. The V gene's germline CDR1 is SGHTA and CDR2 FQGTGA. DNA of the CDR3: TGTGCCAGCAGCCCGACACTATCCGGCACTGAAGCTTTCTTT. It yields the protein CASSPTLSGTEAFF.

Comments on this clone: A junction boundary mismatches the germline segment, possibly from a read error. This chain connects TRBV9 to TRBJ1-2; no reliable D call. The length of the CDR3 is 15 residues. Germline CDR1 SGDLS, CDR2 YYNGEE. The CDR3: CVSSASGKANYGYTF. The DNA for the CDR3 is TGTGTCAGCAGCGCCTCCGGTAAAGCTAACTATGGCTACACCTTC.

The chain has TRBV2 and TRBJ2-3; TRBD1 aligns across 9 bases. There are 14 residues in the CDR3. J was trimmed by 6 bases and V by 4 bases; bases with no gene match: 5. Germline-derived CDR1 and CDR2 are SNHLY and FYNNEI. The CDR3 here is CASSVGQGLDTQYF. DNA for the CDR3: TGTGCCAGCAGTGTGGGACAGGGACTGGATACGCAGTATTTT. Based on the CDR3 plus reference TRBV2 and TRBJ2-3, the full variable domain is EPEVTQTPSHQVTQMGQEVILRCVPISNHLYFYWYRQILGQKVEFLVSFYNNEISEKSEIFDDQFSVERPDGSNFTLKIRSTKLEDSAMYFCASSVGQGLDTQYFGPGTRLTVL.

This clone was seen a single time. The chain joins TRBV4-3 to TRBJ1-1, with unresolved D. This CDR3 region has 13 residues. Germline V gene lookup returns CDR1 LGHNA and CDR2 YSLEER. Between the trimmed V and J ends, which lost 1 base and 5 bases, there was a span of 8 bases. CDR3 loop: CASSQAGWTEAFF. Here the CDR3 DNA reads TGCGCCAGCAGCCAAGCGGGGTGGACTGAAGCTTTCTTT.

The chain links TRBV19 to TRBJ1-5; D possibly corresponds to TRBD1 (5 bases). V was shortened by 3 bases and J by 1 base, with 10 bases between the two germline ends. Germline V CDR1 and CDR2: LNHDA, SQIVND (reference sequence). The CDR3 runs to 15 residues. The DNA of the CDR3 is TGTGCCAGTAGTATGTGGGACGGGAGCAATCAGCCCCAGCATTTT. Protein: CASSMWDGSNQPQHF.

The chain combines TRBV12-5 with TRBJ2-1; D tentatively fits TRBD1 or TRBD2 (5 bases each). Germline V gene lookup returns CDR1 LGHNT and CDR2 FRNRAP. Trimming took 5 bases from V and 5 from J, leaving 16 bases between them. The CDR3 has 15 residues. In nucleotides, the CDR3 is TGTGCTAGTGGTCCCACTCGGGGCGGTCACAATGAGCAGTTCTTC. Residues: CASGPTRGGHNEQFF.